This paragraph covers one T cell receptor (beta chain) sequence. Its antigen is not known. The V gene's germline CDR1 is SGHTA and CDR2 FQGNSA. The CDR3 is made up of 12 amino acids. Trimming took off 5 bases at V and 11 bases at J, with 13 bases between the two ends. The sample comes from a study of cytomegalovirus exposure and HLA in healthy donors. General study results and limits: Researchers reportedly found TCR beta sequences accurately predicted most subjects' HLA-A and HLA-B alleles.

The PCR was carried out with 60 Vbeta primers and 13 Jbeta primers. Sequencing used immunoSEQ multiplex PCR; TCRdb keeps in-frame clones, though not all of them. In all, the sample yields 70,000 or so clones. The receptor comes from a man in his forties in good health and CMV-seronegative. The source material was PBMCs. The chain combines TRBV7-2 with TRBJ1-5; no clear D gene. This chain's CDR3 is CASSRDFGAQHF. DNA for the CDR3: TGTGCCAGCAGCCGGGATTTCGGGGCCCAGCATTTT.